The 9 T cell receptor beta chains given below trace back to one sample, sequenced in a study of brain T cells in children with intractable seizures. The assay was immunoSEQ multiplex PCR, and TCRdb's table has in-frame clones only and misses some. The data show roughly 69,000 clones, approximately 95% seen once. Source: peripheral blood, taken at surgery. The receptors were gathered from a boy younger than two with focal cortical dysplasia and intractable seizures.

This rearrangement joins TRBV14 to TRBJ2-3, with no clear D. Trimming removed 1 base from V and 0 bases from J, with 8 bases in between. The CDR3 covers 15 residues. Germline CDR1 SGHDN, CDR2 FVKESK. The CDR3 coding sequence is TGTGCCAGCAGCCAAGCCCGGGCTAGCACAGATACGCAGTATTTT. This sequence encodes CASSQARASTDTQYF.

This clone has just one count. The rearrangement uses TRBV9 and TRBJ1-1; the match to TRBD1 covers 7 bases. Germline CDR1 is SGDLS and CDR2 is YYNGEE. This CDR3 has 14 residues. Trimming removed 4 bases from V and 6 bases from J; junction bases left unmatched: 9. The CDR3 spells CASSPQGGAAEAFF. The CDR3 nucleotides read TGTGCCAGCAGCCCTCAAGGGGGCGCCGCTGAAGCTTTCTTT.

The chain couples TRBV19 to TRBJ2-2; TRBD2 matches 9 bases. Trimming removed 4 bases from V and 6 bases from J; junction bases left unmatched: 6. The CDR3 runs 15 residues. The V gene's germline CDR1 is LNHDA and CDR2 SQIVND (reference sequence). The CDR3 spells CASSRHSGSSGELFF. In nucleotides, the CDR3 is TGTGCCAGTAGTAGACATAGCGGGAGTTCCGGGGAGCTGTTTTTT. The full variable domain, with the rest looked up from reference TRBV19 and TRBJ2-2, is DGGITQSPKYLFRKEGQNVTLSCEQNLNHDAMYWYRQDPGQGLRLIYYSQIVNDFQKGDIAEGYSVSREKKESFPLTVTSAQKNPTAFYLCASSRHSGSSGELFFGEGSRLTVL.

About this clone: At one end, the junction sequence differs from germline, possibly due to a read error. This chain connects TRBV9 to TRBJ2-1; 7 bases are a match to TRBD2. The CDR3 runs 16 residues. The germline V gene has CDR1 SGDLS and CDR2 YYNGEE. CDR3 protein: CASSGSLAIPYTEQFF. In nucleotides, the CDR3 is TGTGCCAGCAGCGGATCACTAGCGATTCCCTACACTGAGCAGTTCTTC.

This chain links TRBV7-2 with TRBJ2-7; a weak D match, TRBD2 (6 bases). CDR3 length: 14 amino acids. The germline gives CDR1 SGHTA, CDR2 FQGNSA. Trimming cost V 0 bases and J 0 bases, with 6 bases left between them. The CDR3 nucleotides are TGTGCCAGCAGCTTAGCGGACTACTCCTACGAGCAGTACTTC. Translating gives CASSLADYSYEQYF.

The chain links TRBV5-8 to TRBJ2-5; 8 bases match TRBD1. There are 16 residues in the CDR3. Germline values: CDR1 SGHTS, CDR2 YDEGEE. The V segment lost 0 bases and the J segment 1 base; nucleotides outside the gene matches: 5. CDR3 amino acids: CASSLVGQGPQETQYF. In nucleotides, the CDR3 is TGTGCCAGCAGCTTGGTAGGACAGGGACCCCAAGAGACCCAGTACTTC. Combining the CDR3 with reference TRBV5-8 and TRBJ2-5 gives the whole variable domain EAGVTQSPTHLIKTRGQQATLRCSPISGHTSVYWYQQALGLGLQFLLWYDEGEERNRGNFPPRFSGRQFPNYSSELNVNALELEDSALYLCASSLVGQGPQETQYFGPGTRLLVL.

The genes are TRBV10-1 and TRBJ2-7; maybe TRBD1 (5 bases). The CDR3 is 13 amino acids. From germline, CDR1 is WNHNN and CDR2 SYGVQD (reference sequence). With 3 bases removed from V and 2 bases from J, the gap between germline ends came to 8 bases. The DNA of the CDR3 is TGCGCCAGCAGTGACCCGGACACCTACGAGCAGTACTTC. It encodes CASSDPDTYEQYF.

The chain employs TRBV5-4 and TRBJ2-1, with 7 positions matching TRBD2. Germline CDR1 SGHNT, CDR2 YYREEE (reference sequence). This CDR3 region has 16 residues. V lost 4 bases to trimming and J lost 0 bases; unmatched junction nucleotides: 7. CDR3 nucleotides: TGTGCCAGCAGCCTTAGGGGAGGGAGCTCCTACAATGAGCAGTTCTTC. It is translated as CASSLRGGSSYNEQFF.

The chain uses TRBV4-3 and TRBJ1-6; D ambiguous. The CDR3 has 16 amino acids. The germline V and J ends were trimmed by 0 bases and 3 bases, with 9 bases remaining between them. Germline V CDR1 and CDR2: LGHNA, YSLEER. The CDR3 nucleotides are TGCGCCAGCAGCCAAGATTGGCAAAACTATAATTCACCCCTCCACTTT. Its translation is CASSQDWQNYNSPLHF.